This T cell receptor (beta chain) originates from a study of blood T cells in healthy people across ages. A J-beta primer mix and a sample-barcoded 5' primer were used in a second PCR of roughly 6 to 12 cycles. TCRdb re-called the 5' RACE reads with MiXCR, one entry per CDR3 protein. The table has about 1.8 million distinct CDR3 sequences, around half seen once. Germline V lookup: CDR1 SQVTM, CDR2 ANQGSEA. The CDR3 covers 13 residues. The sample consisted of blood. The receptor was isolated from a woman aged 40-49 years in good health. The chain links TRBV29-1 to TRBJ2-5; no firm D call. The J call is doubtful: the DNA matches TRBJ2-7 better. The CDR3 here is CSVEGAQNYEQYF. The CDR3 nucleotides are TGCAGCGTTGAAGGGGCCCAGAACTACGAGCAGTACTTC.